Included here is one T cell receptor beta chain sequence, with context. Trimming removed 4 bases from V and 5 bases from J, with 6 bases in between. Germline V lookup: CDR1 SGHAT, CDR2 FQNNGV. The CDR3 is made up of 13 amino acids. Per the authors' pipeline: Amplification of reference gene primers was used by the study to estimate nucleated cell counts. Libraries were prepared by immunoSEQ multiplex PCR; TCRdb keeps only in-frame clonotypes and omits some of them. V, J and clone size were drawn from that table, and D and trimming were deduced from the DNA. The repertoire holds some 500,000 clones, with approximately 91% as singletons. The sample originates from a study of blood T cell repertoires in COVID-19.

Sequencing was performed on peripheral blood. The source of this sequence is a woman between 45 and 65 years old with COVID-19, enrolled during active disease. The chain uses TRBV11-2 and TRBJ1-6; no clear D gene. CDR3 sequence (DNA): TGTGCCAGCAGCTCAATAGATAATTCACCCCTCCACTTT. Translation gives CASSSIDNSPLHF.